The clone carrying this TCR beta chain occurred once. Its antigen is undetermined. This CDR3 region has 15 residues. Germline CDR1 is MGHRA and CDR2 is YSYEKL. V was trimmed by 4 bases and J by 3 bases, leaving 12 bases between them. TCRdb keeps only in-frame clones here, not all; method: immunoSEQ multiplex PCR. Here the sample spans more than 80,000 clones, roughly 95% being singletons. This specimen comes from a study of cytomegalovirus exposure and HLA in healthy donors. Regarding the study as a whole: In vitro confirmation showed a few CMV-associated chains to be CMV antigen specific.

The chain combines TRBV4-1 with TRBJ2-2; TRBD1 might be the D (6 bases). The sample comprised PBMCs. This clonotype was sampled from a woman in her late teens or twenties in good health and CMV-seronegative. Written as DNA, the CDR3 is TGCGCCAGCAGCCCTCCCGACAGGTACACCGGGGAGCTGTTTTTT. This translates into CASSPPDRYTGELFF.